These T cell receptor beta chains were read from a single sample in a study of identical twins. TCRdb fed the 5' RACE reads into MiXCR, producing one record per CDR3 protein. The sample holds about 190,000 distinct CDR3 sequences, less than 20% seen once. These records were also assigned to another study, of T cells expressing NK-cell markers.

The sequencing sample was made of CD8+ T cells sorted from blood. Every receptor here comes from a woman aged 18 to 35 in good health. The CDR3 runs from the conserved cysteine through the conserved F or W. The D gene is left open where the match is weak. Size values are once, few and many counts, or a class for expanded clones, and some rows have none.

cdr3_aa cdr3_nt d_call v_call clone_size j_call
CASGLAGYNEQFF TGTGCCAGCGGTCTAGCGGGGTACAATGAGCAGTTCTTC TRBD2 TRBV2 few TRBJ2-1
CATSRDSRGGSSGNTIYF TGTGCCACCAGCAGAGATTCCCGAGGGGGCAGCTCTGGAAACACCATATATTTT TRBD1 TRBV15 - TRBJ1-3
CASSPTGGEQYF TGTGCCAGCAGTCCGACAGGGGGCGAGCAGTACTTC TRBD1 TRBV7-9 - TRBJ2-7
CASSTQGGYGYTF TGTGCCAGCAGCACACAGGGTGGCTATGGCTACACCTTC - TRBV9 few TRBJ1-2
CASSLNGGSEQFF TGTGCCAGCAGCTTGAACGGGGGCAGTGAGCAGTTCTTC - TRBV7-3 few TRBJ2-1
CASSVNSGDYEQYF TGTGCCAGCAGCGTAAATTCAGGGGACTACGAGCAGTACTTC - TRBV9 - TRBJ2-7
CASSFSGIGGLGYTF TGTGCCAGCAGTTTCTCGGGGATCGGGGGGCTTGGCTACACCTTC - TRBV12-3/TRBV12-4 few TRBJ1-2
CASSLGYPNTEAFF TGTGCCAGCTCCTTAGGGTATCCTAACACTGAAGCTTTCTTT - TRBV27 - TRBJ1-1
CASTGGAIYNEQFF TGTGCCAGCACCGGGGGGGCGATTTACAATGAGCAGTTCTTC TRBD2 TRBV9 - TRBJ2-1
CASSEHSTGDTQYF TGTGCCAGCAGCGAGCACTCCACAGGGGATACGCAGTATTTT - TRBV3-1 - TRBJ2-3
CASSEFGLAGYTF TGTGCCAGCAGTGAATTTGGACTGGCTGGCTACACCTTC - TRBV6-1 few TRBJ1-2
CASSVLVKETQYF TGTGCCAGCAGCGTACTAGTGAAAGAGACCCAGTACTTC - TRBV3-1 few TRBJ2-5
CASSAYGGGQETQYF TGTGCCAGCAGCGCCTACGGGGGGGGCCAAGAGACCCAGTACTTC TRBD2 TRBV9 few TRBJ2-5
CASSLSRGSDTQYF TGTGCCAGCAGCTTAAGTCGCGGCTCAGATACGCAGTATTTT - TRBV7-3 - TRBJ2-3
CAWSFSGGTYEQYF TGTGCCTGGAGTTTTAGCGGGGGAACCTACGAGCAGTACTTC TRBD2 TRBV30 - TRBJ2-7
CASSQADTQYF TGTGCCAGCAGCCAGGCAGATACGCAGTATTTT - TRBV7-9 few TRBJ2-3
CASSRGQGAITEAFF TGTGCCAGCAGCCGGGGACAGGGGGCGATCACTGAAGCTTTCTTT TRBD1 TRBV5-8 - TRBJ1-1
CSVGTGGYTEAFF TGCAGCGTCGGGACAGGCGGATACACTGAAGCTTTCTTT TRBD1 TRBV29-1 few TRBJ1-1
CATSRDMAGPYEQYF TGTGCCACCAGCAGAGATATGGCGGGACCCTACGAGCAGTACTTC - TRBV15 - TRBJ2-7
CASSYLTGETQYF TGTGCCAGCAGTTACCTTACGGGAGAGACCCAGTACTTC - TRBV6-2/TRBV6-3 few TRBJ2-5
CASSLTMVTGGPHEQYF TGTGCCAGCAGCTTAACGATGGTAACGGGAGGGCCTCACGAGCAGTACTTC TRBD2 TRBV7-8 few TRBJ2-7
CASSQETSPDTQYF TGCGCCAGCAGCCAAGAAACATCCCCAGATACGCAGTATTTT - TRBV4-1 once TRBJ2-3
CSVVGLAGDPFSDTQYF TGCAGCGTTGTCGGTCTAGCGGGAGATCCGTTCTCAGATACGCAGTATTTT TRBD2 TRBV29-1 - TRBJ2-3
CASSSNSGLAGVYEQYF TGCGCCAGCAGCTCTAACTCGGGACTAGCGGGAGTCTACGAGCAGTACTTC TRBD2 TRBV4-3 - TRBJ2-7
CASSTGTDEGPQHF TGTGCCAGCAGTACTGGGACAGATGAGGGGCCCCAGCATTTT TRBD1 TRBV12-3/TRBV12-4 few TRBJ1-5
CASTQGGGADTQYF TGTGCCAGCACCCAAGGGGGCGGGGCAGATACGCAGTATTTT - TRBV27 few TRBJ2-3
CASSPDSAYNEQFF TGTGCCAGCAGCCCGGACTCTGCCTACAATGAGCAGTTCTTC - TRBV7-9 few TRBJ2-1
CASSLGGQGARNEQFF TGTGCCAGCAGCTTAGGGGGACAGGGGGCGCGCAATGAGCAGTTCTTC TRBD1 TRBV7-9 few TRBJ2-1
CASSLGAGNTDTQYF TGTGCCAGCAGCTTAGGGGCCGGAAACACAGATACGCAGTATTTT - TRBV5-1 few TRBJ2-3
CASSAPPGAGELFF TGTGCCAGCAGCGCTCCCCCCGGAGCCGGGGAGCTGTTTTTT - TRBV9 - TRBJ2-2
CAILPGRQGKDTEAFF TGTGCCATCCTTCCAGGTCGACAGGGAAAGGACACTGAAGCTTTCTTT TRBD1 TRBV10-3 few TRBJ1-1